Following are 8 T cell receptor beta chains from one sample sequenced in a study of blood T cell repertoires in COVID-19. The repertoire was sequenced with immunoSEQ multiplex PCR; TCRdb's copy has only in-frame clones and lacks some. Of some 95,000 clones listed, 75% to 85% were seen once; the top ten hold roughly 24%. Sequenced sample: peripheral blood. These receptors were collected from a man aged 65 to 85 with acute or convalescent COVID-19.

This clone occurred a few times. The V gene is TRBV24-1, the J gene TRBJ1-2, with D unresolved. The V and J ends lost 0 bases and 8 bases respectively, with 9 bases between them. Looked up from germline, CDR1 is KGHDR and CDR2 is SFDVKD. CDR3 length equals 13 residues. The CDR3 loop is CATSDLGLAGYTF. In DNA, the CDR3 is TGTGCCACCAGTGATTTGGGACTTGCGGGCTACACCTTC.

The CDR3 nucleotides read TGTGCCAGCAGCGTAGAGGGACAGGGTAGCACAGATACGCAGTATTTT. Its translation is CASSVEGQGSTDTQYF. The genes are TRBV9 and TRBJ2-3; 9 bases map to TRBD1. CDR3 length: 16 residues. V gave up 0 bases and J gave up 0 bases; unmatched junction bases: 2. Germline V gene lookup returns CDR1 SGDLS and CDR2 YYNGEE.

The chain combines TRBV7-2 with TRBJ2-1, with 9 positions matching TRBD2. This CDR3 spans 14 amino acids. Germline lookup yields CDR1 SGHTA and CDR2 FQGNSA. After removal of 8 bases from V and 8 bases from J, the junction contained 10 bases not matched to a gene. The CDR3 here is CASGTGTSPYEQFF. As DNA, the CDR3 is TGTGCCAGCGGCACCGGGACTAGCCCCTATGAGCAGTTCTTC.

This sequence joins TRBV9 and TRBJ2-2, with TRBD1 matching 8 bases. The CDR3 is 16 amino acids. Looked up from germline, CDR1 is SGDLS and CDR2 is YYNGEE. The V and J ends lost 2 bases and 6 bases, in that order; junction bases with no gene match: 9. The CDR3 is CASSVVQGEAAGELFF. As DNA, the CDR3 is TGTGCCAGCAGCGTCGTACAGGGGGAAGCGGCCGGGGAGCTGTTTTTT.

In its sample, this clone was seen once. The chain joins TRBV2 to TRBJ2-2; TRBD1 matches 9 bases. The length of the CDR3 is 14 residues. Looked up from germline, CDR1 is SNHLY and CDR2 is FYNNEI. J gave up 1 base and V 7 bases, and 1 base lay outside the gene matches. CDR3 sequence: CASTGQGNTGELFF. Here the CDR3 DNA reads TGTGCCAGCACGGGACAGGGGAACACCGGGGAGCTGTTTTTT.

This clone was counted a few times. This chain links TRBV28 with TRBJ2-7; 7 bases agree with TRBD2. The germline V gene encodes CDR1 MDHEN and CDR2 SYDVKM. This CDR3 contains 14 residues. V dropped 8 bases and J dropped 3; count of bases not matched to a gene: 10. This CDR3 is CASADRDYRYEQYF. The CDR3 DNA reads as TGTGCCAGCGCCGACCGGGACTATCGCTACGAGCAGTACTTC.

The chain recombines TRBV6-2 or TRBV6-3 with TRBJ2-7; D remains ambiguous. CDR3 length: 11 amino acids. CDR1 and CDR2 from the germline V gene are MNHEY and SVGEGT. With 4 bases removed from V and 4 bases from J, the gap between germline ends came to 5 bases. CDR3 loop: CASSSFYEQYF. The CDR3, as DNA: TGTGCCAGCAGTTCCTTTTACGAGCAGTACTTC.

This clone was seen more than once but under ten times. The rearrangement links TRBV9 to TRBJ1-6; 10 positions agree with TRBD1. Germline V gene sequence: CDR1 SGDLS, CDR2 YYNGEE. The CDR3 has 14 residues. The V gene end was trimmed by 4 bases and the J gene end by 10 bases; junction bases not matched to a gene: 5. CDR3 DNA: TGTGCCAGCAGCCGGGACAGGGGTAGCTCACCCCTCCACTTT. Its translation: CASSRDRGSSPLHF.